Listed below are T cell receptor beta chains from one sample, sequenced in a study of graft-versus-host responses after intestinal transplantation. The antigens for these receptors are not known. This table comes from immunoSEQ multiplex PCR, and its TCRdb copy is limited to in-frame clones, with some not included. The data show 100,000 to 120,000 clones, with around 93% seen just once and roughly 0.5% held by the top ten. Source: unstimulated CD8+ T cells sorted from spleen or lymph node cells, taken before intestinal transplant. The receptors were gathered from a human donor who received an intestinal transplant. The conserved cysteine and the conserved F or W are not part of the CDR3 here. D genes are given only for firm matches.

j_call v_call d_call cdr3_aa
TRBJ2-4 TRBV5-1 NA ASSLVGGLAKNIQY
TRBJ2-7 TRBV5-6 TRBD2 ASSSTGLPFYEQY
TRBJ2-7 TRBV9 NA ASSLGAGGYEQY
TRBJ2-5 TRBV5-6 TRBD2 ASSPGLARQETQY
TRBJ2-5 TRBV28 NA ASSFPGQETQY
TRBJ2-7 TRBV7-6 NA ASSHQDYEQY
TRBJ2-7 TRBV27 NA ASSLRSGGYEQY
TRBJ2-2 TRBV21-1 NA ASSKGGSHITTGELF
TRBJ2-1 TRBV7-6 NA ASSPIGGQSYEQF
TRBJ1-1 TRBV10-2 NA ASSDRGWNTEAF
TRBJ2-5 TRBV2 NA ASSEIYKQETQY
TRBJ1-1 TRBV6-5 TRBD1 ASKRGQGGNTEAF
TRBJ2-1 TRBV25-1 NA ASRPEGGNNEQF
TRBJ2-7 TRBV27 NA ASKKQDSYEQY
TRBJ2-1 TRBV9 NA ASSVTGYNEQF
TRBJ2-7 TRBV2 TRBD2 ASRSGTSGSEQY
TRBJ1-5 TRBV10-2 NA ASSLSGQPQH
TRBJ2-3 TRBV4-1 TRBD1 ASSQEGQGGDTQY
TRBJ2-5 TRBV5-1 NA ASRRWDAQETQY
TRBJ2-1 TRBV7-2 TRBD2 ASSLGLAVMPPYNEQF
TRBJ2-7 TRBV6-1 TRBD2 ASSVSGRANEQY
TRBJ1-1 TRBV19 NA ASSLGRIEAF
TRBJ1-2 TRBV29-1 NA SVEVRGPGYT
TRBJ2-7 TRBV11-1 NA ASSLLSGTYEQY
TRBJ1-2 TRBV18 NA ASSPRGGVGYGYT
TRBJ2-7 TRBV27 TRBD1 ASSLSTGQAYEQY
TRBJ2-5 TRBV11-2 NA ASSLAGLKETQY
TRBJ2-1 TRBV11-3 NA ASSFPGGGEQF
TRBJ2-5 TRBV5-6 TRBD2 ASSLDPLSGSEEETQY
TRBJ2-1 TRBV27 NA ASSLERWNEQF
TRBJ1-1 TRBV27 TRBD1 ASSSSGQLNTEAF
TRBJ2-1 TRBV9 TRBD2 ASSGGLAGAHNEQF
TRBJ1-5 TRBV2 NA ASSEPGDGQPQH
TRBJ1-1 TRBV7-9 NA ASSGRMNTEAF
TRBJ1-4 TRBV9 TRBD1 ASSVAGTDHEKLF
TRBJ2-7 TRBV11-2 NA ASSLGSKASYEQY
TRBJ2-6 TRBV5-6 NA ASGLGSGDLGGANVLT
TRBJ1-4 TRBV6-5 TRBD1 ASSYGTAGEKLF
TRBJ2-7 TRBV19 TRBD2 ASSLLAGAYEQY
TRBJ2-3 TRBV6-6 NA ASSIDGDTQY
TRBJ2-7 TRBV7-9 TRBD2 ASSSLAGGYEQY
TRBJ2-3 TRBV9 TRBD2 ASSGGGLAGFSTDTQY
TRBJ1-5 TRBV15 NA ATSRDRVNQPQH
TRBJ2-7 TRBV27 TRBD2 ASSSRLGLAGGSYEQY
TRBJ2-7 TRBV5-6 TRBD1 ASSLEGQRWEEQY
TRBJ2-7 TRBV25-1 NA ASSDRYYYEQY
TRBJ2-7 TRBV4-1 TRBD2 ASSQVSAGNPYEQY
TRBJ1-2 TRBV28 NA ASSSPYFGGYT
TRBJ2-7 TRBV9 TRBD2 ASSVGDSGVYEQY
TRBJ2-2 TRBV9 NA ASSAPRGLVTGELF